Below, 32 T cell receptor beta chains from the same sample are listed, as sequenced in a study of blood T cell repertoires in COVID-19. Sequencing was performed with immunoSEQ multiplex PCR; in TCRdb, only in-frame clones are kept and a portion is missing. The sample holds about 140,000 clones, 75% to 90% seen once. Sequenced input: peripheral blood. The receptors come from a woman of 80 years or more with acute or convalescent COVID-19.

The chain recombines TRBV28 with TRBJ2-1, with 13 bases that match TRBD2. Losses at the gene ends were 2 bases for V and 7 bases for J; bases not matched to a gene: 8. This CDR3 has 17 amino acids. CDR1 is MDHEN, CDR2 SYDVKM, per germline. The CDR3 region has the DNA TGTGCCAGCAGTTTAATACTAGCGGGGGGGCCATATAATGAGCAGTTCTTC. This codes for CASSLILAGGPYNEQFF.

The genes are TRBV24-1 and TRBJ2-1; 7 bases align to TRBD1. Germline values: CDR1 KGHDR, CDR2 SFDVKD. The CDR3 loop spans 14 amino acids. V trimming: 10 bases; J trimming: 4 bases; junction bases outside the gene matches: 9. The CDR3 DNA reads TGTGCCACAGGATCCGGGACAGTATACAATGAGCAGTTCTTC. It codes for CATGSGTVYNEQFF.

V is TRBV19 and J is TRBJ1-5, with 7 bases lining up with TRBD1. V lost 6 bases to trimming and J lost 9 bases; unmatched junction nucleotides: 17. There are 16 residues in the CDR3. Per the germline V gene, CDR1 is LNHDA and CDR2 is SQIVND (reference sequence). The chain's CDR3 is CASRTTGQWRGSPQHF. In DNA, the CDR3 is TGTGCCAGTAGGACGACGGGACAGTGGAGAGGGTCGCCCCAGCATTTT.

The V and J genes are TRBV30 and TRBJ1-1; no reliable D call. Per germline, CDR1 GTSNPN and CDR2 SVGIG (reference sequence). The CDR3 runs to 13 residues. V lost 5 bases and J lost 3, with 13 bases in between. The CDR3 here is CAWLKQFHTEAFF. In DNA, the CDR3 is TGTGCCTGGCTTAAACAATTTCACACTGAAGCTTTCTTT.

The chain uses TRBV19 and TRBJ1-2; 11 bases are a match to TRBD1. Trimming cost V 4 bases and J 8 bases; bases outside gene matches: 15. CDR3 length equals 17 residues. CDR1 LNHDA and CDR2 SQIVND come from the germline V gene (reference sequence). Here the CDR3 reads CASSTRTGGAISGGYTF. The CDR3 nucleotides read TGTGCCAGTAGTACCCGGACAGGGGGCGCGATATCTGGCGGCTACACCTTC.

The rearrangement links TRBV5-1 to TRBJ1-4; the D is unclear. The CDR3 is 14 residues long. V shed 0 bases and J shed 5 bases, with 8 bases lying between them. Germline-derived CDR1 and CDR2 are SGHRS and YFSETQ. The CDR3 coding sequence is TGCGCCAGCAGCTTGGAAGGGAGAAATGAAAAACTGTTTTTT. Its translation: CASSLEGRNEKLFF.

The chain carries TRBV4-1 and TRBJ2-7; TRBD1 matches 7 bases. This CDR3 comprises 15 residues. V shed 0 bases, J shed 4 bases, and the junction held 6 bases outside the gene matches. The V gene's germline CDR1 is MGHRA and CDR2 YSYEKL. CDR3 region: CASSQDYRGLYEQYF. CDR3 in DNA: TGCGCCAGCAGCCAAGATTACAGGGGTTTGTACGAGCAGTACTTC.

This sequence joins TRBV2 and TRBJ1-4; 8 bases are a match to TRBD1. With 8 bases clipped from V and 8 bases from J, the junction kept 10 bases outside the gene matches. The CDR3 loop spans 14 amino acids. Germline CDR1 is SNHLY and CDR2 is FYNNEI. In nucleotides, the CDR3 is TGTGCCAGCTGGGTCGACAGGGGCGGGGAAAAACTGTTTTTT. Residues: CASWVDRGGEKLFF.

Only one count was recorded for this clone. The V and J genes are TRBV27 and TRBJ2-5; TRBD1 matches 8 bases. The CDR3 is made up of 15 amino acids. Germline CDR1 and CDR2: MNHEY and SMNVEV (reference sequence). After removal of 6 bases from V and 2 bases from J, the junction contained 8 bases not matched to a gene. The CDR3 loop is CASSSLQGAQETQYF. CDR3 nucleotides: TGTGCCAGCAGCTCTCTCCAGGGGGCACAAGAGACCCAGTACTTC.

The rearrangement links TRBV3-1 (or the pseudogene TRBV3-2) to TRBJ2-5, with 10 bases that match TRBD2. Trimming cost V 4 bases and J 1 base; bases outside gene matches: 6. The germline V gene has CDR1 LGHDT and CDR2 YNNKEL (reference sequence). The CDR3 extends over 16 amino acids. The CDR3 is CASSRERGGGQETQYF. The CDR3 DNA is TGTGCCAGCAGCCGCGAGCGGGGGGGCGGCCAAGAGACCCAGTACTTC.

The rearrangement joins TRBV28 to TRBJ2-1; D is perhaps TRBD1 (6 bases). The CDR3 length is 15 residues. V dropped 7 bases and J dropped 2 bases, with 15 bases sitting between them. The germline gives CDR1 MDHEN, CDR2 SYDVKM. The CDR3 sequence is CASTRGDRTYNEQFF. The CDR3 DNA reads TGTGCCAGCACCCGAGGCGACAGGACCTACAATGAGCAGTTCTTC.

The V call is TRBV27, the J call TRBJ2-7; 7 nucleotides match TRBD1. CDR3 size: 15 residues. CDR1 and CDR2 from the germline V gene are MNHEY and SMNVEV (reference sequence). The J segment lost 7 bases and the V segment lost 7 bases, leaving 16 bases of the junction unmatched. CDR3 in DNA: TGTGCCAGCACCCCTCTTCAGAAGGGGGCAGGGGAGCAGTACTTC. Protein sequence: CASTPLQKGAGEQYF.

In its sample, this clone was seen once. This rearrangement joins TRBV2 to TRBJ2-2; TRBD1 agrees at 8 bases. This CDR3 is 15 amino acids long. Trimming removed 5 bases from V and 5 bases from J; junction bases left unmatched: 7. Germline CDR1 is SNHLY and CDR2 is FYNNEI. CDR3 loop: CASSRDRGRTGELFF. The CDR3 DNA sequence: TGTGCCAGCAGTCGCGACAGGGGTAGGACCGGGGAGCTGTTTTTT.

V is TRBV5-1 and J is TRBJ2-1, with 7 bases lining up with TRBD2. Germline values: CDR1 SGHRS, CDR2 YFSETQ. The CDR3 sequence is 15 residues long. Trimming at V came to 1 base and at J to 5 bases, leaving 6 bases not matched to a gene. CDR3 in amino acids: CASSLLPGRHNEQFF. The DNA for the CDR3 is TGCGCCAGCAGCTTGTTACCCGGGAGGCACAATGAGCAGTTCTTC.

The V and J genes are TRBV11-2 and TRBJ2-1, with TRBD2 as a possible D gene (5 bases). V lost 0 bases and J 2 bases, leaving 11 bases between the germline ends. The germline V gene has CDR1 SGHAT and CDR2 FQNNGV. CDR3 length: 16 amino acids. The DNA for the CDR3 is TGTGCCAGCAGCTTAGAACCAGCGGTCCCCTACAATGAGCAGTTCTTC. This sequence encodes CASSLEPAVPYNEQFF.

The chain joins TRBV28 to TRBJ1-6; 8 nucleotides align to TRBD1. The V gene's germline CDR1 is MDHEN and CDR2 SYDVKM. The junction had 9 bases not matched to a gene; V was cut back by 11 bases and J by 9 bases. This CDR3 has 13 amino acids. The CDR3 spells CAGRNTGGSPLHF. The CDR3 region has the DNA TGTGCCGGACGTAATACAGGGGGTTCACCCCTCCACTTT.

The chain carries TRBV4-1 and TRBJ1-4; TRBD1 matches at 8 bases. Germline lookup yields CDR1 MGHRA and CDR2 YSYEKL. J was trimmed by 8 bases and V by 4 bases; bases with no gene match: 12. CDR3 length: 16 residues. The CDR3 sequence is CASSPSLTGEYEKLFF. CDR3 sequence (DNA): TGCGCCAGCAGCCCCTCACTGACAGGGGAGTACGAAAAACTGTTTTTT.

A few counts support this clone. The V gene is TRBV7-9, the J gene TRBJ2-5; 8 positions agree with TRBD1. This CDR3 is built from 15 residues. The J segment lost 4 bases and the V segment lost 2 bases, leaving 6 bases of the junction unmatched. Per the germline V gene, CDR1 is SEHNR and CDR2 is FQNEAQ (reference sequence). CDR3 sequence (DNA): TGTGCCAGCAGCTTATTTCCCGGGACAGGAGAGACCCAGTACTTC. Protein: CASSLFPGTGETQYF.

The chain combines TRBV28 with TRBJ1-2; D may be TRBD1 (6 bases). Germline CDR1 and CDR2: MDHEN and SYDVKM. V was clipped by 8 bases and J by 8 bases, with 18 bases between them. The CDR3 runs 13 residues. The DNA of the CDR3 is TGTGCCAGCCGCGGGTTGAGCGGGGGCGGCTACACCTTC. Translation: CASRGLSGGGYTF.

The J gene is TRBJ1-5, the V gene TRBV27; unclear D gene. Germline values: CDR1 MNHEY, CDR2 SMNVEV (reference sequence). The CDR3 has 15 amino acids. V lost 4 bases, J lost 0 bases, and 10 bases lay in between. This chain's CDR3 is CASSSARYSNQPQHF. In DNA form, the CDR3 reads TGTGCCAGCAGTTCTGCCAGATATAGCAATCAGCCCCAGCATTTT.

The rearrangement joins TRBV10-3 to TRBJ2-1; 10 bases are shared with TRBD2. Germline V gene data show CDR1 as ENHRY and CDR2 as SYGVKD. V lost 0 bases to trimming and J lost 6 bases; unmatched junction nucleotides: 11. This CDR3 has 18 amino acids. CDR3 in amino acids: CAISESWRLAGEGNEQFF. The DNA of the CDR3 is TGTGCCATCAGTGAGTCGTGGCGGCTAGCGGGAGAAGGCAATGAGCAGTTCTTC.

This chain's CDR3 is CASRVLRDTNSPLHF. The CDR3 DNA sequence: TGTGCCAGCAGAGTTCTCCGGGACACCAATTCACCCCTCCACTTT. The V gene is TRBV2, the J gene TRBJ1-6; tentative D call: TRBD1 (6 bases). This CDR3 spans 15 amino acids. Trimming took 6 bases from V and 7 from J, leaving 16 bases between them. In germline, CDR1 is SNHLY, CDR2 FYNNEI.

The V call is TRBV5-1, the J call TRBJ2-7; TRBD1 agrees at 9 bases. Germline V gene lookup returns CDR1 SGHRS and CDR2 YFSETQ. V lost 0 bases to trimming and J lost 5 bases; unmatched junction nucleotides: 6. The CDR3 sequence is 15 residues long. CDR3 amino acids: CASSLDGTGSDEQYF. The CDR3 nucleotides read TGCGCCAGCAGCTTGGACGGGACAGGGTCTGACGAGCAGTACTTC. The full variable domain, with the rest looked up from reference TRBV5-1 and TRBJ2-7, is KAGVTQTPRYLIKTRGQQVTLSCSPISGHRSVSWYQQTPGQGLQFLFEYFSETQRNKGNFPGRFSGRQFSNSRSEMNVSTLELGDSALYLCASSLDGTGSDEQYFGPGTRLTVT.

The gene calls are TRBV28 and TRBJ2-7, with D possibly TRBD1 on 5 matching bases. The germline gives CDR1 MDHEN, CDR2 SYDVKM. V lost 6 bases, J lost 5 bases, and 17 bases lay in between. The CDR3 covers 14 residues. The CDR3 bases are TGTGCCAGCAGCCAGGGTTCCTTCCCCCACGAGCAGTACTTC. Amino acids: CASSQGSFPHEQYF.

This chain joins TRBV28 and TRBJ1-1, with D tentatively TRBD1 (5 bases). Trimming pared 6 bases from V and 6 bases from J, leaving 20 bases between. Germline V gene data show CDR1 as MDHEN and CDR2 as SYDVKM. The CDR3 totals 15 residues. This CDR3 reads CASSPPMGGYPEAFF. In DNA, the CDR3 is TGTGCCAGCAGCCCACCTATGGGGGGGTATCCTGAAGCTTTCTTT.

The chain recombines TRBV3-1 (or the pseudogene TRBV3-2) with TRBJ2-3, with TRBD1 as a possible D gene (5 bases). CDR3 length: 15 amino acids. V lost 5 bases, J lost 2 bases, and 14 bases lay in between. Looked up from germline, CDR1 is LGHDT and CDR2 is YNNKEL (reference sequence). CDR3: CASSAHRLSTDTQYF. Written as DNA, the CDR3 is TGTGCCAGCAGCGCCCACAGGCTCTCCACAGATACGCAGTATTTT.

The genes are TRBV5-1 and TRBJ2-7, with D perhaps TRBD2 (6 bases). The V end was cut by 4 bases, the J end by 4 bases, with 9 bases between. Germline lookup yields CDR1 SGHRS and CDR2 YFSETQ. The CDR3 has 12 residues. This CDR3 is CASSISGYEQYF. CDR3 DNA: TGCGCCAGCAGCATCAGCGGGTACGAGCAGTACTTC.

The chain recombines TRBV6-5 with TRBJ1-2; tentatively, D is TRBD1 (5 bases). The CDR3 length is 14 residues. Trimming took 7 bases from V and 8 from J, leaving 20 bases between them. Germline V CDR1 and CDR2: MNHEY, SVGAGI. The CDR3 here is CASTRIGGESGYTF. For the CDR3, the DNA is TGTGCCAGCACCCGTATCGGGGGTGAGTCCGGCTACACCTTC.

The V gene is TRBV5-1, the J gene TRBJ2-5, with 9 bases fitting TRBD1. The germline gives CDR1 SGHRS, CDR2 YFSETQ. The CDR3 runs 14 residues. The ends lost 4 bases at V and 5 bases at J; junction bases unmatched: 6. CDR3 coding DNA: TGCGCCAGCAGCACCGGGACAGGGATGGAGACCCAGTACTTC. Its translation is CASSTGTGMETQYF.

The chain is built from TRBV28 and TRBJ2-2; a possible D gene is TRBD2 (6 bases). The CDR3 runs to 13 residues. The V end lost 8 bases, the J end lost 5 bases, and 12 bases lay between the germline ends. CDR1 is MDHEN and CDR2 is SYDVKM in the germline V gene. The CDR3 DNA reads TGTGCCAGCCGTAGGGAGGATACCGGGGAGCTGTTTTTT. Its protein is CASRREDTGELFF.

A single count supports this clone. This rearrangement joins TRBV5-1 to TRBJ1-2; 7 bases are shared with TRBD1. Germline lookup yields CDR1 SGHRS and CDR2 YFSETQ. After removal of 0 bases from V and 8 bases from J, the junction contained 7 bases not matched to a gene. CDR3 size: 14 residues. CDR3 amino acids: CASSLGQGVEGYTF. CDR3 nucleotide sequence: TGCGCCAGCAGCTTGGGACAGGGAGTGGAGGGCTACACCTTC.

The gene calls are TRBV7-9 and TRBJ1-2; 8 bases agree with TRBD1. V trimming: 4 bases; J trimming: 3 bases; junction bases outside the gene matches: 7. Germline CDR1 and CDR2: SEHNR and FQNEAQ (reference sequence). The CDR3 totals 15 residues. CDR3 amino acids: CASSSTGGLHYGYTF. CDR3 nucleotides: TGTGCCAGCAGCTCCACAGGGGGGTTGCACTATGGCTACACCTTC.